This entry describes one TCR beta chain. The data were obtained in a study of blood T cell repertoires in COVID-19. In the study overall: The United States, Italy and Spain provided the acute and convalescent COVID-19 samples.

In the source study's methods: Estimates of nucleated cell counts were drawn from the amplification of reference gene primers. Generated by immunoSEQ multiplex PCR, the TCRdb table keeps only in-frame clones and is missing some. The V and J calls and clone size come from that table; D and trimming were worked out from the DNA. The data contain approximately 300,000 clones, 92% of them seen just once; the ten biggest clones take up approximately 18%. Germline V gives CDR1 MDHEN, CDR2 SYDVKM. The CDR3 contains 12 residues. V shed 4 bases and J shed 6 bases, with 8 bases lying between them. The participants were between about 18 and 90 years old and came from roughly 25 US areas. Recovered participants had two consecutive negative NP/OP PCR tests, healthcare professional clearance, or symptom resolution.

The V call is TRBV28, the J call TRBJ2-3, with D unclear. The sequence came from a woman in her twenties or thirties who had recovered from COVID-19. Sequencing was carried out using PBMCs or T cells enriched from blood (not recorded which). CDR3 coding DNA: TGTGCCAGCAGTTCCGCCGGGGATACGCAGTATTTT. It is translated as CASSSAGDTQYF.